Many counts were recorded for the clone carrying this T cell receptor beta chain. This sample was included in a study of regulatory T cells in long-lasting Graves disease. TCR beta libraries were built with iRepertoire HTBI primers and Arm-PCR of CDR3 regions. TCRdb reanalysed the multiplex PCR reads using MiXCR and keeps one entry per CDR3 protein. The top ten clones hold about 14% of a sample with some 250,000 distinct CDR3 sequences, more than 15% of them seen once. V was pared by 6 bases and J by 8 bases, with 15 bases between. The CDR3 spans 13 residues. The time point is: newly diagnosed GD, antithyroid drugs for less than 3 months. With RNA extracted from PBMCs as input, the TCR library was made. This sample also appeared in a second study, on T cells in Graves' hyperthyroidism and ophthalmopathy. Per that paper: Exclusion followed for patients with uncontrolled infection, other autoimmune disease, pregnancy or lactation.

The starting material was peripheral blood mononuclear cells (PBMCs), obtained at new diagnosis, from a patient treated with antithyroid drugs. The sequence was obtained from a young woman with Graves disease. The chain is built from TRBV12-3 or TRBV12-4 and TRBJ2-3, with D possibly TRBD2 on 6 matching bases. DNA of the CDR3: TGTGCCAGCAGGGCCGGGACTCTCCCTACGCAGTATTTT. As protein: CASRAGTLPTQYF.